A selection of T cell receptor beta chains follows, all from one sample in a study of blood T cells in healthy people across ages. From the 5' RACE reads, TCRdb called clonotypes with MiXCR, one entry per CDR3 protein. The sample includes under 2 million distinct CDR3 sequences, about 31% of them seen just once. Sample: blood. The receptors shown here come from a woman in her twenties or thirties in good health. Each CDR3 is given with its conserved first and last residue. A D gene is named only where the DNA matches it firmly. Expanded clones are given a class, and other clones once, few, many or no size at all.

d_call j_call clone_size v_call cdr3_nt cdr3_aa
- TRBJ2-1 few TRBV9 TGTGCCAGCACCACGAATTTGGGGGGGGGCATTAATGAGCAGTTCTTC CASTTNLGGGINEQFF
- TRBJ2-7 few TRBV2 TGTGCCAGCAGTTTTACAGAGACACCAGCCTACGAGCAGTACTTC CASSFTETPAYEQYF
TRBD2 TRBJ2-7 - TRBV10-2 TGCGCCAGCAGTGAGACTAGCGGGATGTACGAGCAGTACTTC CASSETSGMYEQYF
- TRBJ1-4 - TRBV29-1 TGCAGCGTTGTCGGGAGGGGCACTGGAGAAAAACTGTTTTTT CSVVGRGTGEKLFF
- TRBJ2-5 few TRBV5-1 TGCGCCAGCAGTTCATCCATCCAAGAGACCCAGTACTTC CASSSSIQETQYF
- TRBJ2-1 few TRBV12-3/TRBV12-4 TGTGCCAGCAGTTTTAGTCTCAACTACAATGAGCAGTTCTTC CASSFSLNYNEQFF
- TRBJ2-4 - TRBV5-1 TGCGCCAGCAGCTTGGTAGGGTTAGCCAAAAACATTCAGTACTTC CASSLVGLAKNIQYF
TRBD1 TRBJ2-7 many TRBV5-1 TGTGCCAGCAGTTTGGGACAGGGGGTCTCCTACGAGCAGTACTTC CASSLGQGVSYEQYF
TRBD2 TRBJ2-7 few TRBV6-6 TGTGCCAGCAGTTATTCTAGCGGGAGCGGCTACGAGCAGTACTTC CASSYSSGSGYEQYF
- TRBJ2-1 - TRBV7-9 TGTGCCAGCAGCTTAGTAGTGATTACGGCGGGACCACTCAATGGGCAGTTCTTC CASSLVVITAGPLNGQFF
- TRBJ1-1 few TRBV13 TGTGCCAGCAGTTCAAACAGGGTGAGTGCTTTCTTT CASSSNRVSAFF
- TRBJ1-1 - TRBV27 TGTGCCAGCAGTTTAGGTAAGGGGCTGAACACTGAAGCTTTCTTT CASSLGKGLNTEAFF
TRBD1 TRBJ2-1 once TRBV7-9 TGTGCCAGCAGCTCCAGGGGGCGGAAGGAGCATGAGCAGTTCTTC CASSSRGRKEHEQFF
- TRBJ1-2 many TRBV6-6 TGTGCCAGCGCTCGGGGGCTTGCGGATGGCTACACCTTC CASARGLADGYTF
- TRBJ2-7 - TRBV15 TGTGCCACCAGCAGAGATCTGCCACAAACCTACGAGCAGTACTTC CATSRDLPQTYEQYF
- TRBJ2-3 few TRBV12-3/TRBV12-4 TGTGCCAGCACCGAGCGGCTAGATACGCAGTATTTT CASTERLDTQYF
TRBD1 TRBJ2-7 - TRBV7-9 TGTGCCAGCAGCTCACCCGGGACAGGAAAATACGAGCAGTACTTC CASSSPGTGKYEQYF
- TRBJ2-2 few TRBV29-1 TGCAGCGTTAAATCCACCGGGGAGCTGTTTTTT CSVKSTGELFF
- TRBJ1-1 - TRBV20-1 TGCAGTGCTAATCCGGTCATGAACACTGAAGCTTTCTTT CSANPVMNTEAFF
TRBD1 TRBJ2-5 few TRBV6-2/TRBV6-3 TGTGCCAGCAGTTACGTCACAGGGGTCCAAGAGACCCAGTACTTC CASSYVTGVQETQYF
- TRBJ1-5 - TRBV7-2 TGTGCCACCTCCCCTCCTCCTTCCGGTGCGGATCAGCCCCAGCATTTT CATSPPPSGADQPQHF
- TRBJ2-1 - TRBV7-2 TGTGCCAGCAGCCGATCAGCGGCATCATACAATGAGCAGTTCTTC CASSRSAASYNEQFF
- TRBJ2-1 - TRBV27 TGTGCCAGCAGTCCGGACTCCACGATGGGGAATGAGCAGTTCTTC CASSPDSTMGNEQFF
- TRBJ1-2 few TRBV7-9 TGTGCCAGCAGCTTAGCGGGTGTTGGACGGGACTATGGCTACACCTTC CASSLAGVGRDYGYTF
TRBD2 TRBJ2-1 - TRBV20-1 TGCAGTGCTAGAGATTTCGGTGGACTAGCGGCCTACAATGAGCAGTTCTTC CSARDFGGLAAYNEQFF
- TRBJ2-6 - TRBV2 TGTGCCAGCAGTGAGTTCAGCTCTGGGGCCAACGTCCGGACTTTC CASSEFSSGANVRTF
- TRBJ2-5 - TRBV6-1 TGTGCCAGCAGTGGTCGCAGCACTCAAGAGACCCAGTACTTC CASSGRSTQETQYF
TRBD2 TRBJ2-2 - TRBV20-1 TGCAGTGCTGGACTAGCGGGGGGAGTTCCCGGGGAGCTGTTTTTT CSAGLAGGVPGELFF
- TRBJ1-1 - TRBV27 TGTGCCAGCGGCGAGACAGCGCTGGTAACATCCACTGAAGCTTTCTTT CASGETALVTSTEAFF
- TRBJ2-5 - TRBV13 TGTGCCAGCAGCTCCCAGCAGGGGAGCGGAGAGACCCAGTACTTC CASSSQQGSGETQYF
- TRBJ1-2 - TRBV14 TGTGCCAGCAGCCAAGAGGGCTTCCGACACCAAAACTATGGCTACACCTTC CASSQEGFRHQNYGYTF
- TRBJ2-3 - TRBV7-8 TGTGCCAGCAGCCTAGACATGGGGGGAGATACGCAGTATTTT CASSLDMGGDTQYF
- TRBJ1-5 - TRBV20-1 TGCAGTGCTAGAGATATGAATATCGGTAGCAATCAGCCCCAGCATTTT CSARDMNIGSNQPQHF
- TRBJ2-1 few TRBV20-1 TGCAGTGCTGGCGGGGGCCTCTCCTACAATGAGCAGTTCTTC CSAGGGLSYNEQFF
- TRBJ2-3 many TRBV6-1 TGTGCCAGCAGTGAACTAACGGGAGGCACAGATACGCAGTATTTT CASSELTGGTDTQYF
- TRBJ2-3 - TRBV5-1 TGCGCCAGCAGCTTGATAGCGGATGCAGATACGCAGTATTTT CASSLIADADTQYF
TRBD2 TRBJ2-1 - TRBV7-9 TGTGCCAGCAGCCGAGGACTAGCGGGAACGCCGGTTTACAATGAGCAGTTCTTC CASSRGLAGTPVYNEQFF
- TRBJ2-7 - TRBV7-9 TGTGCCAGCAGCTTAGAACTAGTGAGCTCCGAGCAGTACTTC CASSLELVSSEQYF
- TRBJ1-2 many TRBV20-1 TGCAGTGCTAGAGACCAACAGGGTAGTGGCTACACCTTC CSARDQQGSGYTF